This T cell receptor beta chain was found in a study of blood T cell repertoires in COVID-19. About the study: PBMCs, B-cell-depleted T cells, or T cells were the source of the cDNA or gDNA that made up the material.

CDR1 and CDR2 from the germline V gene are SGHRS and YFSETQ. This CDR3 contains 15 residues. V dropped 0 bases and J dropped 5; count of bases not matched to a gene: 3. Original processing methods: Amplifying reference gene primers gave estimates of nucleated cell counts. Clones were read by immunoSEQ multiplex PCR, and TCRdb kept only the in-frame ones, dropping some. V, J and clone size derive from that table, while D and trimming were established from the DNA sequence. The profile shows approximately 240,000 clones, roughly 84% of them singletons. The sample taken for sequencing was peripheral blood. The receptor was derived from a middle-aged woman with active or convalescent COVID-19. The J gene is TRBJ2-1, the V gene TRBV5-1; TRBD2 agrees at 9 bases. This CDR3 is CASSLDGTSHNEQFF. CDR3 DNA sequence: TGCGCCAGCAGCTTGGATGGGACTAGCCACAATGAGCAGTTCTTC.